Below are 17 T cell receptor beta chains sequenced from a single sample in a study of cytomegalovirus exposure and HLA in healthy donors. PCR involved 60 Vbeta and 13 Jbeta primers. Repertoires were generated with immunoSEQ multiplex PCR, while TCRdb's copy carries only in-frame clones and drops some. The table has a few hundred thousand clones, 65% to 80% seen once; the top ten hold about 16%. Sample: PBMCs. The receptors originated from a man between 40 and 49 years old in good health and CMV-seronegative.

V usage is TRBV7-3 and J usage is TRBJ2-3; D possibly corresponds to TRBD2 (5 bases). CDR1 is SGHTA and CDR2 is FQGTGA in the germline V gene. The length of the CDR3 is 15 residues. Trimming removed 1 base at V and 6 bases at J, with 14 bases between. CDR3 nucleotide sequence: TGTGCCAGCAGCTTAAGCGGTGGGAGACTGGATACGCAGTATTTT. This sequence encodes CASSLSGGRLDTQYF.

The V and J genes are TRBV28 and TRBJ2-3, with 10 bases lining up with TRBD1. CDR3 length: 16 amino acids. Trimming took 6 bases from V and 1 from J; bases not matched to a gene: 7. Germline V CDR1 and CDR2: MDHEN, SYDVKM. This CDR3 is CASRFAGTGGTDTQYF. DNA of the CDR3: TGTGCCAGCAGGTTCGCAGGGACAGGGGGCACAGATACGCAGTATTTT.

The chain couples TRBV27 to TRBJ2-1; TRBD1 aligns across 7 bases. Germline values: CDR1 MNHEY, CDR2 SMNVEV (reference sequence). The ends lost 5 bases at V and 10 bases at J; junction bases unmatched: 14. The CDR3 consists of 15 residues. The CDR3 DNA reads as TGTGCCAGCAGTCTCACCGGGACAGCTAAACTAGAGCAGTTCTTC. Amino acid sequence: CASSLTGTAKLEQFF.

J is TRBJ2-1 and V is TRBV19; D not resolved. The CDR3 sequence is 10 residues long. The germline V and J ends were trimmed by 10 bases and 5 bases, with 6 bases remaining between them. Germline values: CDR1 LNHDA, CDR2 SQIVND (reference sequence). The CDR3 DNA reads as TGTGCCACCCTTCACAATGAGCAGTTCTTC. It encodes CATLHNEQFF.

This chain connects TRBV7-3 to TRBJ2-1; tentatively, D is TRBD2 (5 bases). Germline V CDR1 and CDR2: SGHTA, FQGTGA. CDR3 length: 17 amino acids. V lost 0 bases, J lost 4 bases, and 16 bases lay in between. CDR3 protein: CASSLTVGRVGYNEQFF. The CDR3 coding sequence is TGTGCCAGCAGCTTAACCGTTGGGCGGGTTGGATACAATGAGCAGTTCTTC.

The chain joins TRBV13 to TRBJ2-5, with TRBD2 matching 15 bases. This CDR3 contains 19 residues. V was pared by 3 bases and J by 4 bases, with 12 bases of the junction left unmatched. Germline lookup yields CDR1 PRHDT and CDR2 FYEKMQ (reference sequence). CDR3 amino acids: CASSFWSRTSGRAGETQYF. CDR3 DNA sequence: TGTGCCAGCAGCTTTTGGTCCCGGACTAGCGGGAGGGCGGGAGAGACCCAGTACTTC.

The chain has TRBV18 and TRBJ2-5; 7 nucleotides line up with TRBD2. CDR1 is KGHSH, CDR2 LQKENI, per germline. The CDR3 spans 14 residues. After removal of 0 bases from V and 5 bases from J, the junction contained 3 bases not matched to a gene. The CDR3 loop is CASSPPGREETQYF. The CDR3 DNA reads as TGTGCCAGCTCACCACCAGGGCGGGAGGAGACCCAGTACTTC.

This chain connects TRBV5-6 to TRBJ2-5, with 7 positions matching TRBD1. The junction had 6 bases not matched to a gene; V was cut back by 3 bases and J by 4 bases. Germline CDR1 reads SGHDT; CDR2 reads YYEEEE. The CDR3 totals 14 residues. The DNA for the CDR3 is TGTGCCAGCAGCTCGGTAGGGGGCTTAGAGACCCAGTACTTC. Encoded protein: CASSSVGGLETQYF.

The rearrangement joins TRBV19 to TRBJ1-6; D not certain. Trimming shortened V by 5 bases and J by 0 bases, and 17 bases separated the two germline ends. Germline lookup yields CDR1 LNHDA and CDR2 SQIVND (reference sequence). The CDR3 extends over 18 amino acids. The CDR3 is CASSSQDGKSSYNSPLHF. As DNA, the CDR3 is TGTGCCAGTAGTTCTCAGGACGGGAAAAGCTCCTATAATTCACCCCTCCACTTT.

The chain employs TRBV5-1 and TRBJ1-2; a weak D match, TRBD1 (6 bases). V was shortened by 4 bases and J by 0 bases, with 13 bases between the two germline ends. The CDR3 runs to 15 residues. Germline V gene data show CDR1 as SGHRS and CDR2 as YFSETQ. CDR3 in DNA: TGCGCCAGCAGCAGGACGACAGGATCTAACTATGGCTACACCTTC. It codes for CASSRTTGSNYGYTF.

J is TRBJ2-3 and V is TRBV6-5; perhaps TRBD2 as D (7 bases). Between the trimmed V and J ends, which lost 8 bases and 14 bases, there was a span of 20 bases. The CDR3 spans 12 residues. The germline gives CDR1 MNHEY, CDR2 SVGAGI. This chain's CDR3 is CASGGGPRIWYF. CDR3 in DNA: TGTGCCAGCGGGGGGGGCCCTAGGATTTGGTATTTT.

CDR3 sequence: CASSQRAGSWDEQFF. The CDR3 nucleotides read TGCGCCAGCAGCCAGAGAGCGGGGTCCTGGGATGAGCAGTTCTTC. The J gene is TRBJ2-1, the V gene TRBV4-1, with 7 positions matching TRBD2. Per germline, CDR1 MGHRA and CDR2 YSYEKL. The CDR3 is 15 residues long. Trimming cost V 3 bases and J 8 bases; bases outside gene matches: 10.

The chain employs TRBV7-6 and TRBJ2-1; 9 bases fit TRBD2. The CDR3 has 17 amino acids. V lost 5 bases and J lost 0; bases outside the gene matches: 8. Germline lookup yields CDR1 SGHVS and CDR2 FNYEAQ. Here the CDR3 reads CASSISSGASSYNEQFF. The CDR3 nucleotides are TGTGCCAGCAGCATCTCTAGCGGGGCAAGCTCCTACAATGAGCAGTTCTTC.

This clone was seen just once. Other DNA sequences within the sample encode an identical CDR3. In DNA, the CDR3 is TGTGCCACCAGCGGGCTCCGGGACAGAAGGGGCAATCAGCCCCAGCATTTT. This encodes CATSGLRDRRGNQPQHF. V usage is TRBV15 and J usage is TRBJ1-5; 7 bases map to TRBD1. The CDR3 is 17 residues long. CDR1 and CDR2 (germline): LNHNV, YYDKDF (reference sequence). With V trimmed by 5 bases and J by 2 bases, 12 bases remained unmatched.

The CDR3 bases are TGTGCCAGCAGGAGCGGCCATGGCGACTATGGCTACACCTTC. Protein: CASRSGHGDYGYTF. The chain carries TRBV2 and TRBJ1-2; unclear D gene. The germline V and J ends were trimmed by 6 bases and 3 bases, with 14 bases remaining between them. This CDR3 has 14 residues. Germline V gene lookup returns CDR1 SNHLY and CDR2 FYNNEI.

V is TRBV19 and J is TRBJ1-2, with TRBD1 matching over 7 bases. This CDR3 has 14 amino acids. Germline values: CDR1 LNHDA, CDR2 SQIVND (reference sequence). J was trimmed by 3 bases and V by 5 bases; bases with no gene match: 6. The CDR3 loop reads CASSLKQGYYGYTF. DNA of the CDR3: TGTGCCAGTAGTTTGAAACAGGGGTACTATGGCTACACCTTC.

This clone was seen just once. The CDR3 coding sequence is TGTGCCAGCAGTGAATGGAGCTGGAACACTGAAGCTTTCTTT. It yields the protein CASSEWSWNTEAFF. The V call is TRBV2, the J call TRBJ1-1; no clear D gene. This CDR3 spans 14 amino acids. V was clipped by 2 bases and J by 1 base, with 8 bases between them. Germline V gene lookup returns CDR1 SNHLY and CDR2 FYNNEI.